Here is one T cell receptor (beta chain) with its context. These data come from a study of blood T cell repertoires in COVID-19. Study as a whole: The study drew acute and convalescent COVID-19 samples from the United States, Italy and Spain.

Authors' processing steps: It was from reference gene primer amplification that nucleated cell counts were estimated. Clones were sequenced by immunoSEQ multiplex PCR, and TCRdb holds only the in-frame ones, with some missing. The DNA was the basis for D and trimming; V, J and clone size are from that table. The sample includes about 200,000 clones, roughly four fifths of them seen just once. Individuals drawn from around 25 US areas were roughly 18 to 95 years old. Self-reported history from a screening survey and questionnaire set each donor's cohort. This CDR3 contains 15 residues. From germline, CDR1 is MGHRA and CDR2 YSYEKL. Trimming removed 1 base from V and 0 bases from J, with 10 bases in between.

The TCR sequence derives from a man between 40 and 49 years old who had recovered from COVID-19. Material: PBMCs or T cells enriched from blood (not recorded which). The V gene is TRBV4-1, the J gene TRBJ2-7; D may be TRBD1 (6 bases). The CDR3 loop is CASSQGTVLSYEQYF. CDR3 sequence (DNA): TGCGCCAGCAGCCAAGGGACAGTCCTCTCCTACGAGCAGTACTTC.